The clone carrying this TCR beta chain was seen only a few times. The antigen is not known. The study made its TCR cDNA through 5'RACE template switching. That step introduced a universal primer site along with UMIs. In TCRdb, the 5' RACE reads were re-called with MiXCR into one record per CDR3 protein. The sample consists of approximately 130,000 distinct CDR3 sequences, roughly 15% of them appearing once. These data originate in a study of T cells after yellow fever vaccination. Whole-study results and caveats: On re-exposure, the response was weaker but peaked faster, at day 5 versus 15. Booster samples showed a return of most primary-vaccination clones (around 96% CD4, 88% CD8). High-abundance clonotypes from the bulk population could contaminate FACS-sorted repertoires.

This CDR3 has 11 amino acids. CDR1 and CDR2 (germline): MNHNS, SASEGT. The V and J ends lost 8 bases and 6 bases respectively, with 10 bases between them. The sequences come from CD8+ T cells sorted from PBMCs, collected 5 days after the yellow fever booster vaccination. V is TRBV6-1 and J is TRBJ1-1; D call uncertain. The sequence derives from a man younger than 35 who received the YFV17D yellow fever vaccine. CDR3 in DNA: TGTGCCAGCGCCCCCGGTCCTGAAGCTTTCTTT. Its translation is CASAPGPEAFF.